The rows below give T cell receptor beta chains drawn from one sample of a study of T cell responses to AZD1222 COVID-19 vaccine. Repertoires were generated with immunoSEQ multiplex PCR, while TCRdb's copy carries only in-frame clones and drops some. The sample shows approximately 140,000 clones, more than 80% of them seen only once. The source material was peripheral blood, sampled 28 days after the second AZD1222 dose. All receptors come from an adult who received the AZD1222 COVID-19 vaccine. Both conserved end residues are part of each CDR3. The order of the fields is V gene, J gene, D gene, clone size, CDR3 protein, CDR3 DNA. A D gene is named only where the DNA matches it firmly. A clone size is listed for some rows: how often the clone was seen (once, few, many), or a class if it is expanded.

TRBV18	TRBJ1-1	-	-	CASSPTGGTAVAFF	TGTGCCAGCTCACCAACGGGGGGGACGGCGGTTGCTTTCTTT
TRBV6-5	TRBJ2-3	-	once	CASSDSLSTDTQYF	TGTGCCTCTTCGGACAGTTTAAGCACAGATACGCAGTATTTT
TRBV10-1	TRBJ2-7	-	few	CASSQPGRDFEQYF	TGCGCCAGCAGCCAACCGGGACGGGACTTCGAGCAGTACTTC
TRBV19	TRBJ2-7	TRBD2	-	CASSIRGSGSYEQYF	TGTGCCAGTAGTATACGTGGTAGCGGGAGTTACGAGCAGTACTTC
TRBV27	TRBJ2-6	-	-	CASRLAGEVGANVLTF	TGTGCCAGCAGATTGGCAGGGGAGGTTGGGGCCAACGTCCTGACTTTC
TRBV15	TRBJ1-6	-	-	CATSTDSTNSPLHF	TGTGCCACCAGCACCGACAGCACTAATTCACCCCTCCACTTT
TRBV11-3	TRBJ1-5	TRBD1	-	CASIRGPGGFSNQPQHF	TGTGCCAGCATCCGAGGACCAGGGGGATTTAGCAATCAGCCCCAGCATTTT
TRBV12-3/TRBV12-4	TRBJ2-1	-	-	CASRASDNEQFF	TGTGCCAGCCGGGCCTCAGACAATGAGCAGTTCTTC
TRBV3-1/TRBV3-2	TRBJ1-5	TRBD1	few	CASSQRRGTGGADQPQHF	TGTGCCAGCAGCCAAAGGCGCGGGACAGGGGGCGCGGATCAGCCCCAGCATTTT
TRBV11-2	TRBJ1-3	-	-	CASSSGLRGRSGNTIYF	TGTGCCAGCAGCTCTGGACTCCGAGGACGCTCTGGAAACACCATATATTTT
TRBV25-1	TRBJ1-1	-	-	CASRQTGLSLMNTEAFF	TGTGCCAGCAGGCAAACAGGGCTCTCATTGATGAACACTGAAGCTTTCTTT
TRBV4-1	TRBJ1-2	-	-	CASSQDPAGAYGYTF	TGCGCCAGCAGCCAAGATCCAGCAGGGGCCTATGGCTACACCTTC
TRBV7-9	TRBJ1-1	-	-	CASSATVNTEAFF	TGTGCCAGCAGCGCGACGGTGAACACTGAAGCTTTCTTT
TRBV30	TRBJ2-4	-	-	CAWNTLAKNIQYF	TGTGCCTGGAACACGCTAGCCAAAAACATTCAGTACTTC
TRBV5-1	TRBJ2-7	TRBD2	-	CASSPGSGRTEQYF	TGCGCCAGCAGCCCGGGCAGCGGGAGAACCGAGCAGTACTTC
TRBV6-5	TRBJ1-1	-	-	CASSYSRGASTEAFF	TGTGCCAGCAGTTACTCGAGGGGGGCCAGCACTGAAGCTTTCTTT
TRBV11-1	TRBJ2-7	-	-	CASSLYGIGYEQYF	TGTGCCAGCAGCTTATACGGGATCGGGTACGAGCAGTACTTC
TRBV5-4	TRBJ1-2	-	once	CASSTGQPAANYGYTF	TGTGCCAGCTCTACCGGACAGCCGGCAGCTAACTATGGCTACACCTTC
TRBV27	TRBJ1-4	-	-	CASSLMGATNEKLFF	TGTGCCAGCAGTTTGATGGGTGCAACTAATGAAAAACTGTTTTTT
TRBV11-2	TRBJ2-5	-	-	CASSLEGPGTQYF	TGTGCCAGCAGCTTAGAGGGGCCGGGGACCCAGTACTTC
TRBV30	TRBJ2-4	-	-	CAWSVTGRNIQYF	TGTGCCTGGAGTGTAACTGGCAGAAACATTCAGTACTTC
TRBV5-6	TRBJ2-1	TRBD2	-	CASSLSLAGAYNEQFF	TGTGCCAGCAGCTTGTCCCTAGCGGGGGCCTACAATGAGCAGTTCTTC
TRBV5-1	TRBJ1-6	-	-	CASSLALTGPSPLHF	TGCGCCAGCAGCTTGGCTTTGACAGGCCCTTCACCCCTCCACTTT
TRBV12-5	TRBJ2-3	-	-	CASGLAGLVDTQYF	TGTGCTAGTGGTTTGGCGGGGCTGGTGGATACGCAGTATTTT
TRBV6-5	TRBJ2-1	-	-	CASRLDQSSYNEQFF	TGTGCCAGTCGGCTGGACCAAAGCTCCTACAATGAGCAGTTCTTC
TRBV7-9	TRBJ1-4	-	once	CASTSGEKLFF	TGTGCCAGCACCTCGGGTGAAAAACTGTTTTTT
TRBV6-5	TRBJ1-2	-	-	CASAAGAIYGYTF	TGTGCCAGCGCTGCGGGGGCGATCTATGGCTACACCTTC
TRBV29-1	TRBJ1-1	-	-	CSVRSVMNTEAFF	TGCAGCGTTAGGTCAGTCATGAACACTGAAGCTTTCTTT
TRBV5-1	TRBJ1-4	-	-	CASSQTSTPLKLFF	TGCGCCAGCAGCCAGACATCAACGCCACTAAAACTGTTTTTT
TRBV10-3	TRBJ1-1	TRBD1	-	CATFFLPGQGITEAFF	TGTGCCACGTTTTTCCTGCCGGGACAGGGGATCACTGAAGCTTTCTTT
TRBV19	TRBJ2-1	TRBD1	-	CASSIGTGSYNEQFF	TGTGCCAGTAGTATAGGGACAGGGAGCTACAATGAGCAGTTCTTC
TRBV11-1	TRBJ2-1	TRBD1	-	CASSLVPGQNNEQFF	TGTGCCAGCAGCTTAGTCCCGGGACAGAACAATGAGCAGTTCTTC
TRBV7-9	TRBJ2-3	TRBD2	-	CASSLTSGGTDTQYF	TGTGCCAGCAGCCTGACTAGCGGCGGCACAGATACGCAGTATTTT
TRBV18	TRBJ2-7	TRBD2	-	CASSPTSASSYEQYF	TGTGCCAGCTCACCGACTAGCGCTTCCTCCTACGAGCAGTACTTC
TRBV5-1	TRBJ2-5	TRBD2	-	CASSSRLAGGPKGETQYF	TGCGCCAGCAGCTCTCGACTAGCGGGAGGGCCGAAAGGAGAGACCCAGTACTTC
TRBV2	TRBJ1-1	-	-	CARGQLNTEAFF	TGTGCCAGGGGACAATTGAACACTGAAGCTTTCTTT
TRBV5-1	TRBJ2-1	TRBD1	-	CASSATGGSYNEQFF	TGCGCCAGCAGCGCCACAGGGGGCTCCTACAATGAGCAGTTCTTC
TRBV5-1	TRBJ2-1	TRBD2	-	CASSGGLAGDPYNEQFF	TGCGCCAGCAGCGGCGGACTAGCGGGAGACCCCTACAATGAGCAGTTCTTC
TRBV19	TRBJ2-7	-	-	CASRRSGGDYEQYF	TGTGCCAGTAGGCGTTCAGGGGGGGACTACGAGCAGTACTTC
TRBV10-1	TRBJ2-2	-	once	CASSATPRGTGELFF	TGCGCCAGCAGTGCGACCCCGAGGGGCACCGGGGAGCTGTTTTTT
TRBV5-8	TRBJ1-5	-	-	CASSLADRGDQPQHF	TGTGCCAGCAGCTTGGCCGATAGGGGGGATCAGCCCCAGCATTTT
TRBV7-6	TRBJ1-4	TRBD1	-	CASSPDRGTNEKLFF	TGTGCCAGCAGCCCGGACAGGGGCACTAATGAAAAACTGTTTTTT
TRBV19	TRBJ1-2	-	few	CASSMRDGYGYTF	TGTGCCAGTAGTATGAGGGATGGGTATGGCTACACCTTC
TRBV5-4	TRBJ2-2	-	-	CASSLAGANTGELFF	TGTGCCAGCAGCTTGGCGGGGGCGAACACCGGGGAGCTGTTTTTT
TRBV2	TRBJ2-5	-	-	CASSETRTGGETQYF	TGTGCCAGCAGTGAAACGCGCACAGGAGGAGAGACCCAGTACTTC
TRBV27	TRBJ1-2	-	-	CASSLQGPRVYGYTF	TGTGCCAGCAGTTTACAGGGTCCCCGAGTCTATGGCTACACCTTC
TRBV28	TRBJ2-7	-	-	CASSPGRYSYEQYF	TGTGCCAGCAGTCCGGGCCGCTACTCCTACGAGCAGTACTTC
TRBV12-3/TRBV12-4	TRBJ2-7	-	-	CASSLGKDEQYF	TGTGCCAGCAGTTTGGGTAAGGACGAGCAGTACTTC
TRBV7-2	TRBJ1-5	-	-	CASRQDSNQPQHF	TGTGCCAGCAGGCAGGATAGCAATCAGCCCCAGCATTTT
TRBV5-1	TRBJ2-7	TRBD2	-	CASSSLAGGHEQYF	TGCGCCAGCAGCTCCCTAGCGGGAGGTCACGAGCAGTACTTC
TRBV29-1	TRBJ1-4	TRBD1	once	CSVARTGGGEKLFF	TGCAGCGTCGCCAGGACAGGGGGAGGTGAAAAACTGTTTTTT
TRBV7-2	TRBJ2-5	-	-	CASSLVNRVQETQYF	TGTGCCAGCAGCTTAGTGAACAGGGTGCAAGAGACCCAGTACTTC
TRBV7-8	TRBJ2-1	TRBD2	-	CASSPRLAGSSNNEQFF	TGTGCCAGCAGCCCAAGACTAGCGGGCAGCTCCAACAATGAGCAGTTCTTC
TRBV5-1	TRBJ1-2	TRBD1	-	CASSLRQGNYYGYTF	TGCGCCAGCAGCTTGAGACAGGGCAATTACTATGGCTACACCTTC
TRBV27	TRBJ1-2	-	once	CASSLEGHYGYTF	TGTGCCAGCAGTTTAGAGGGTCACTATGGCTACACCTTC
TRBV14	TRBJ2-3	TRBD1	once	CASSQDFAGTGRKYF	TGTGCCAGCAGCCAAGACTTCGCCGGGACAGGGCGGAAGTATTTT
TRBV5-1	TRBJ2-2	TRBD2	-	CASSSAQPSSGGNTGELFF	TGCGCCAGCAGCTCCGCACAACCCTCTAGCGGGGGAAACACCGGGGAGCTGTTTTTT
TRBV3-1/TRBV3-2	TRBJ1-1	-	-	CASSQGGYMNTEAFF	TGTGCCAGCAGCCAAGGCGGCTACATGAACACTGAAGCTTTCTTT